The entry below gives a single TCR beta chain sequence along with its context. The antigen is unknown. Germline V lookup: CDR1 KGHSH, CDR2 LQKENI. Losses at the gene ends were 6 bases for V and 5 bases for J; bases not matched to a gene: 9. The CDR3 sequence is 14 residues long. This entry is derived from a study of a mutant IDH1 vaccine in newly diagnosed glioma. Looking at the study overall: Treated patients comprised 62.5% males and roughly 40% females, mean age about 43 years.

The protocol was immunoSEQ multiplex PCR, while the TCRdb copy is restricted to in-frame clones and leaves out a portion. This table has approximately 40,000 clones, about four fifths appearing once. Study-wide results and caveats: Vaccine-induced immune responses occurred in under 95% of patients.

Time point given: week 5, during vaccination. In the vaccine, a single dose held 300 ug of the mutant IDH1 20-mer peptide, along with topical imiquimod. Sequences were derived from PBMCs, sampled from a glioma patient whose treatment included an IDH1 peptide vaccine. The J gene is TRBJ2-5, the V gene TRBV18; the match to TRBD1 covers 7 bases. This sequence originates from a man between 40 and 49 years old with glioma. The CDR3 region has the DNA TGTGCCAGCTCTCAACAGGGGTCTCCGGAGACCCAGTACTTC. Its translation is CASSQQGSPETQYF. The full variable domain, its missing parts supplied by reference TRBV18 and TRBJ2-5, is NAGVMQNPRHLVRRRGQEARLRCSPMKGHSHVYWYRQLPEEGLKFMVYLQKENIIDESGMPKERFSAEFPKEGPSILRIQQVVRGDSAAYFCASSQQGSPETQYFGPGTRLLVL.